The 21 T cell receptor beta chains reported below all come from one sample, sequenced in a study of Graves' ophthalmopathy and Graves' hyperthyroidism. Amplification from RNA transcripts yielded the TCR beta CDR3 regions. After a first-round RT-PCR with HTBI primers, a second-round multiplex PCR was run. TCRdb itself ran the multiplex PCR reads through MiXCR, one entry per CDR3 protein. The data show some 250,000 distinct CDR3 sequences, roughly 50% seen once. Material for sequencing was peripheral blood. Source of these receptors: an adult man with Graves' ophthalmopathy.

The chain couples TRBV15 to TRBJ2-5, with 8 bases lining up with TRBD1. From germline, CDR1 is LNHNV and CDR2 YYDKDF (reference sequence). This CDR3 comprises 14 residues. J gave up 5 bases and V 5 bases, and 7 bases lay outside the gene matches. CDR3 residues: CATSRPGGGETQYF. The CDR3 bases are TGTGCCACCAGCCGCCCAGGGGGCGGCGAGACCCAGTACTTC.

This chain uses TRBV6-1 with TRBJ2-2; 7 bases agree with TRBD1. The junction had 4 bases not matched to a gene; V was cut back by 6 bases and J by 3 bases. The germline gives CDR1 MNHNS, CDR2 SASEGT. The CDR3 extends over 14 amino acids. The CDR3 bases are TGTGCCAGCAGGCCCCAGGGGGACACCGGGGAGCTGTTTTTT. It specifies CASRPQGDTGELFF.

The J gene is TRBJ1-2, the V gene TRBV4-2; D perhaps matches TRBD1 (5 bases). This CDR3 region has 13 residues. V dropped 6 bases and J dropped 4 bases, with 12 bases sitting between them. The germline V gene has CDR1 LGHNA and CDR2 YNFKEQ. In nucleotides, the CDR3 is TGTGCCAGCAGACCAGACAGCTCCTATGGCTACACCTTC. This gives the protein CASRPDSSYGYTF.

This chain connects TRBV20-1 to TRBJ1-2; TRBD1 is a possible D gene (6 bases). Per germline, CDR1 DFQATT and CDR2 SNEGSKA (reference sequence). The CDR3 extends over 14 amino acids. V lost 1 base, J lost 6 bases, and 15 bases lay in between. The CDR3 spells CSARVRTAKDGYTF. The CDR3 nucleotides read TGCAGTGCTAGAGTAAGGACAGCTAAGGATGGCTACACCTTC.

This clonotype has ten or more counts. The chain's CDR3 is CSVERGVETQYF. The CDR3 nucleotides are TGCAGCGTTGAGAGGGGGGTAGAGACCCAGTACTTC. This chain links TRBV29-1 with TRBJ2-5; TRBD1 or TRBD2 may be the D gene (6 bases each). The CDR3 is 12 amino acids. In germline, CDR1 is SQVTM, CDR2 ANQGSEA. The germline V and J ends were trimmed by 3 bases and 4 bases, with 9 bases remaining between them.

V usage is TRBV7-2 and J usage is TRBJ2-5, with D perhaps TRBD1 (6 bases). This CDR3 comprises 13 residues. Trimming shortened V by 1 base and J by 6 bases, and 9 bases separated the two germline ends. Germline CDR1 reads SGHTA; CDR2 reads FQGNSA. In DNA form, the CDR3 reads TGTGCCAGCAGCTTAGGAGGGGGAAAGACCCAGTACTTC. Encoded protein: CASSLGGGKTQYF. The variable domain in full, with the rest retrieved from reference TRBV7-2 and TRBJ2-5, is GAGVSQSPSNKVTEKGKDVELRCDPISGHTALYWYRQSLGQGLEFLIYFQGNSAPDKSGLPSDRFSAERTGGSVSTLTIQRTQQEDSAVYLCASSLGGGKTQYFGPGTRLLVL.

The chain has TRBV9 and TRBJ2-2; 11 nucleotides align to TRBD1. This CDR3 contains 18 residues. J lost 0 bases, V lost 3 bases, and 7 bases had no gene match. Germline assignment: CDR1 SGDLS and CDR2 YYNGEE. The CDR3 spells CASSAWGGQGANTGELFF. As DNA, the CDR3 is TGTGCCAGCAGCGCCTGGGGGGGACAGGGGGCGAACACCGGGGAGCTGTTTTTT.

In this sample, this clonotype turned up many times. V and J are TRBV25-1 and TRBJ2-7, with 8 positions matching TRBD1. This CDR3 has 14 amino acids. With 4 bases clipped from V and 0 bases from J, the junction kept 2 bases outside the gene matches. Germline CDR1 is MGHDK and CDR2 is SYGVNS. The CDR3 coding sequence is TGTGCCAGCAGTGCAGACAGGGGCTCCTACGAGCAGTACTTC. It yields the protein CASSADRGSYEQYF.

J is TRBJ2-7 and V is TRBV20-1; the D call may be TRBD1 or TRBD2 (5 bases each). Trimming left V 2 bases short and J 5 bases short, with 13 bases between. Germline V CDR1 and CDR2: DFQATT, SNEGSKA (reference sequence). The CDR3 contains 13 residues. DNA for the CDR3: TGCAGTGCTAGACCCGGGACGATGAACGAGCAGTACTTC. Amino acids: CSARPGTMNEQYF.

This clonotype was seen a few times. The CDR3 spells CASSLEGNGGTEAFF. The CDR3 coding sequence is TGTGCCAGCAGCTTGGAGGGCAACGGAGGTACTGAAGCTTTCTTT. The chain combines TRBV7-9 with TRBJ1-1; D gene uncertain. Looked up from germline, CDR1 is SEHNR and CDR2 is FQNEAQ (reference sequence). With 3 bases removed from V and 5 bases from J, the gap between germline ends came to 16 bases. The CDR3 has 15 residues.

V gene TRBV19 combines with J gene TRBJ2-2; weak D call: TRBD1 (6 bases). Germline loops: CDR1 LNHDA, CDR2 SQIVND (reference sequence). V lost 7 bases, J lost 5 bases, and 14 bases lay in between. This CDR3 is built from 14 residues. The DNA for the CDR3 is TGTGCCAGTATCCCCCCCACAGGGACCGGGGAGCTGTTTTTT. Its translation is CASIPPTGTGELFF. Full variable domain (rest looked up from reference TRBV19 and TRBJ2-2): DGGITQSPKYLFRKEGQNVTLSCEQNLNHDAMYWYRQDPGQGLRLIYYSQIVNDFQKGDIAEGYSVSREKKESFPLTVTSAQKNPTAFYLCASIPPTGTGELFFGEGSRLTVL.

The V and J genes are TRBV6-2 or TRBV6-3 and TRBJ1-2; D call uncertain. This CDR3 region has 13 residues. V was pared by 4 bases and J by 8 bases, with 14 bases between. In germline, CDR1 is MNHEY, CDR2 SVGEGT. CDR3: CASSSNGRLGYTF. For the CDR3, the DNA is TGTGCCAGCAGTTCGAATGGGCGATTGGGCTACACCTTC.

Only a few counts were recorded for this clonotype. The rearrangement joins TRBV7-9 to TRBJ2-5; no clear D. V shed 3 bases and J shed 2 bases, with 10 bases lying between them. The CDR3 spans 14 residues. Germline V gene lookup returns CDR1 SEHNR and CDR2 FQNEAQ (reference sequence). The chain's CDR3 is CASSLAGPQETQYF. The CDR3 region has the DNA TGTGCCAGCAGCTTGGCCGGGCCTCAAGAGACCCAGTACTTC.

V gene TRBV7-9 combines with J gene TRBJ2-5, with D possibly matching TRBD1 (6 bases). This CDR3 region has 14 residues. The ends were cut back, 8 bases at V and 2 bases at J, with 15 bases in the middle. CDR1 is SEHNR, CDR2 FQNEAQ, per germline (reference sequence). The CDR3 region is CASGDNRVQETQYF. CDR3 DNA: TGTGCCAGCGGGGACAATCGGGTTCAAGAGACCCAGTACTTC.

The CDR3 nucleotides are TGTGCCAGCAGTGATGTATTGGGGGGCCAGCCCCAGTACTTC. Translated, it gives CASSDVLGGQPQYF. V gene TRBV2 combines with J gene TRBJ2-5; the D gene could be TRBD1 or TRBD2 (6 bases each). Trimming shortened V by 3 bases and J by 9 bases, and 17 bases separated the two germline ends. This CDR3 contains 14 residues. The germline V gene encodes CDR1 SNHLY and CDR2 FYNNEI.

This chain connects TRBV9 to TRBJ2-2, with 9 nucleotides matching TRBD2. The V gene's germline CDR1 is SGDLS and CDR2 YYNGEE. The CDR3 is made up of 16 amino acids. With V trimmed by 6 bases and J by 2 bases, 8 bases remained unmatched. This CDR3 is CASTVGSGRNTGELFF. The DNA of the CDR3 is TGTGCCAGCACCGTGGGTAGCGGGAGAAACACCGGGGAGCTGTTTTTT. Complete variable domain (other parts from reference TRBV9 and TRBJ2-2): DSGVTQTPKHLITATGQRVTLRCSPRSGDLSVYWYQQSLDQGLQFLIQYYNGEERAKGNILERFSAQQFPDLHSELNLSSLELGDSALYFCASTVGSGRNTGELFFGEGSRLTVL.

The gene calls are TRBV10-3 and TRBJ1-5; 9 bases fit TRBD1. The CDR3 is 16 residues long. The J segment lost 4 bases and the V segment lost 3 bases, leaving 7 bases of the junction unmatched. Germline CDR1 and CDR2: ENHRY and SYGVKD. The CDR3 nucleotides are TGTGCCATCAGTGACTCGTATGGGACAGGGAATCAGCCCCAGCATTTT. This sequence encodes CAISDSYGTGNQPQHF.

This chain uses TRBV7-8 with TRBJ2-7; 9 nucleotides align to TRBD1. The CDR3 is 15 residues long. Looked up from germline, CDR1 is SGHVS and CDR2 is FQNEAQ. Trimming cost V 6 bases and J 4 bases; bases outside gene matches: 10. The CDR3 nucleotides read TGTGCCAGCAGTTTAACAGGGGGCCTTTTGTACGAGCAGTACTTC. Translated: CASSLTGGLLYEQYF.

The chain uses TRBV29-1 and TRBJ2-5; 10 nucleotides line up with TRBD2. Germline loops: CDR1 SQVTM, CDR2 ANQGSEA. V dropped 5 bases and J dropped 4; count of bases not matched to a gene: 16. This CDR3 is 17 amino acids long. The CDR3 protein is CSVLPAGTSEAIETQYF. In DNA form, the CDR3 reads TGCAGCGTTCTCCCCGCCGGGACTAGCGAGGCGATAGAGACCCAGTACTTC.

The rearrangement uses TRBV24-1 and TRBJ1-1; 11 bases map to TRBD1. Germline lookup yields CDR1 KGHDR and CDR2 SFDVKD. The CDR3 is 14 residues long. The V and J ends lost 9 bases and 4 bases, in that order; junction bases with no gene match: 6. The CDR3, as DNA: TGTGCCACCCGATGGACAGGGGGCGTCACTGAAGCTTTCTTT. It codes for CATRWTGGVTEAFF.

The table lists this clonotype with a few counts. The genes are TRBV6-5 and TRBJ2-7; 9 bases line up with TRBD2. CDR1 and CDR2 from the germline V gene are MNHEY and SVGAGI. J gave up 4 bases and V 2 bases, and 6 bases lay outside the gene matches. There are 15 residues in the CDR3. The CDR3 DNA is TGTGCCAGCAGTTACAGCGGCGGGAGGGCATACGAGCAGTACTTC. The encoded protein is CASSYSGGRAYEQYF.